Described below is a single T cell receptor (beta chain) sequence and its context. No cognate antigen has been identified for it. Base qualities are missing; no much larger clone stands one base away. The data derive from a study of T cells in Graves' hyperthyroidism and ophthalmopathy (dated by TCRdb to about 2019). About the study as a whole: Peripheral blood samples were taken at initial diagnosis, before any treatment was given. To identify TCR V-J signatures that set the groups apart, the researchers used a discovery cohort of 100 patients, made up of 40 to 45 with Graves' ophthalmopathy and some 60 with stable Graves' hyperthyroidism. According to the paper, TCR Vbeta CDR3 sequencing was carried out on over 130 peripheral blood samples, which came from 40 to 45 ophthalmopathy, under 85 hyperthyroidism and some 17 progressor patients. Thyroid tissue and blood T-cell repertoires from more than five Graves' hyperthyroidism patients were also compared in the study. Once sampling was done, hyperthyroidism patients were given methimazole at a starting dose of 30 mg daily, whereas ophthalmopathy patients were given high-dose intravenous methylprednisolone. For training and testing, the 100 or so patients in the discovery cohort were randomly divided in a 7:3 ratio. Prospective prediction of ophthalmopathy was tested in an independent validation cohort consisting of 18 to 20 hyperthyroidism patients and approximately 16 patients who later progressed to ophthalmopathy. What the work shows at the level of the full study, not this receptor alone: In cross-validation, a model built on a 13 V-J signature told ophthalmopathy apart from stable hyperthyroidism with approximately 91% sensitivity and about 81% specificity, and in testing the same model reached 80%/75%. In validation, the model predicted progression to ophthalmopathy a median of roughly 6.1 months before onset, with 65% to 71% sensitivity and 72.22% specificity. No statistical method was used to fix the sample size in advance, and group allocation was not hidden from the investigators. Most expanded thyroid clonotypes (frequency above 0.001) were also found in blood, which suggests that blood repertoires may mirror thyroid immune responses.

Ophthalmopathy patients had moderately to severely active disease, with a Clinical Activity Score of 3 or more, a NOSPECS grade of 4 or more, and a disease duration of less than 3 months. Any patient with an uncontrolled infection, another autoimmune disease, pregnancy or lactation was excluded. Diagnoses were based on clinical symptoms, serum thyroxine and TRAb, thyroid ultrasound and orbital computed tomography. PBMCs were separated from 10 ml of fresh peripheral blood using Ficoll-Paque density gradient centrifugation. Total RNA was extracted using Trizol reagent, and RNA quality was assessed on an Agilent 2100 Bioanalyzer. TCR beta CDR3 regions were amplified from RNA transcripts. For the first round of RT-PCR on the TCR CDR3, the HTBI primer set was used together with the Qiagen OneStep RT-PCR kit. The libraries were constructed in a second round of multiplex PCR and then size-selected and purified. Libraries were sequenced paired-end with 100 bp reads on an Illumina HiSeq2000. Turning to the authors' computational methods: Raw data were processed with SOAPnuke, discarding reads with adapters, uncalled bases, mean Phred below 15, or no exact constant-primer or identifier match. High-quality paired reads were merged using COPE v1.2.5, and each unique nucleotide sequence was defined as a clonotype. MiTCR v1.1 was used to align the clonotypes against IMGT TRBV, TRBD and TRBJ reference segments. Only V-J combinations with frequency above 0.0001, covering about 99% of repertoires, were analysed. A TCS score was defined as the ratio between F50 (clonal expansion) and ExV (chaos), using BLOSUM62-based TCRdist between CDR3 peptides within each V-J. Welch's t-statistics and random forest reduced around 510 V-J features to roughly 13, which were used in a naive Bayes classifier (R e1071). Starting from the raw public reads, TCRdb applied fastp trimming at Q25, assembled clones with MiXCR and retained in-frame beta chains. Here each entry gathers all rows of one CDR3 protein and keeps the most common genes and DNA. TCRdb assigned the V and J calls; the authors' analysis was not used. The sample profile shows about 300,000 distinct CDR3 sequences; roughly 19% of them were found once. The ten largest clones capture approximately 35% of the sample.

V lost 3 bases and J lost 4 bases, and the count of bases not matched to a germline gene is 11. From cysteine to phenylalanine, the CDR3 is 17 amino acids long. The kept DNA is CDR3 alone, 51 bases in frame from the first base. CDR1 and CDR2 were assigned from the germline V gene as KGHDR and SFDVKD. The sequence was collected from a man between 45 and 60 years old with Graves' ophthalmopathy. The V and J segments used are TRBV24-1 and TRBJ2-3, with 8 bases matching TRBD2. The specimen sequenced was blood. The CDR3 is CATSDPGGADVADTQYF. In nucleotide form, the sequence is TGTGCCACCAGTGATCCGGGGGGGGCTGATGTCGCAGATACGCAGTATTTT.